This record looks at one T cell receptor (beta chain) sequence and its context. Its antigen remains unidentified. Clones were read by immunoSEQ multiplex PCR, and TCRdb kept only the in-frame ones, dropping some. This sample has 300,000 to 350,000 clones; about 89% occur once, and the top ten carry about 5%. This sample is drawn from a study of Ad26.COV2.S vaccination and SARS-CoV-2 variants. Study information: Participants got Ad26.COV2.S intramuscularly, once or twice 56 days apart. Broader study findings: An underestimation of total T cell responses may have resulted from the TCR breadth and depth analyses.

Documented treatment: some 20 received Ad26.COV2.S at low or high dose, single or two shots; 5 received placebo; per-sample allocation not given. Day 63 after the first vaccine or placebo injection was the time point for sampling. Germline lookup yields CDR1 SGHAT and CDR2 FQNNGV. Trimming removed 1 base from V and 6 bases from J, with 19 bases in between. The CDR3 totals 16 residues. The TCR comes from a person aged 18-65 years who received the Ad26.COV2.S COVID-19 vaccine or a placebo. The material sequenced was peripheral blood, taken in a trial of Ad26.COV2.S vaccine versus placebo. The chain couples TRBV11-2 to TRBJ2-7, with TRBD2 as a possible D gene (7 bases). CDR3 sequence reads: CASSLGGGGSGLEQYF. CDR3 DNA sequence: TGTGCCAGCAGCTTAGGGGGAGGGGGGAGTGGTCTCGAGCAGTACTTC.